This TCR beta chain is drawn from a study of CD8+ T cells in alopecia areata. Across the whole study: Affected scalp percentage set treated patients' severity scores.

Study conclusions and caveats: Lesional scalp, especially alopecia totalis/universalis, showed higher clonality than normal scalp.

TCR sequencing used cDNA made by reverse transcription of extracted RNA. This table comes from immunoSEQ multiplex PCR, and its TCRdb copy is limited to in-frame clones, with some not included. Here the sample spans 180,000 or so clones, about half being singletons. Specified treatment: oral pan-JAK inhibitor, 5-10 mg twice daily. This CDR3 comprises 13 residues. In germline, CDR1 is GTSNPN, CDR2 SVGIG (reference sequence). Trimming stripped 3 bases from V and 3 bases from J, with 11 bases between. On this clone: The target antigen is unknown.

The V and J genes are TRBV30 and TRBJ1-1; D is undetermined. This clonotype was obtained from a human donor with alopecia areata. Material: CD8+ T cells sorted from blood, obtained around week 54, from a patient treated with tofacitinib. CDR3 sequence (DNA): TGTGCCTGGAGAGAACAAGGATACACTGAAGCTTTCTTT. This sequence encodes CAWREQGYTEAFF.